This T cell receptor (beta chain) is from a study of blood T cell repertoires in COVID-19. Sequenced by immunoSEQ multiplex PCR; TCRdb stores in-frame clones only, minus some. The table includes more than 150,000 clones, roughly 94% detected once. The sample was peripheral blood. The TCR originated in a man aged 25-45 years with COVID-19, enrolled during active disease.

The DNA of the CDR3 is TGTGCCAGCAGTGAAGAAGGTAGGACAGGGAATCAGCCCCAGCATTTT. It specifies CASSEEGRTGNQPQHF. This rearrangement joins TRBV6-1 to TRBJ1-5; TRBD1 agrees at 8 bases. CDR1 is MNHNS and CDR2 is SASEGT in the germline V gene. V lost 1 base to trimming and J lost 4 bases; unmatched junction nucleotides: 6. The CDR3 is 16 residues long.